Detailed here is one T cell receptor beta chain. No cognate antigen has been identified for it. One base away there is no much larger clone; base qualities are not given. The sample comes from a study of blood T cells in healthy people across ages (dated by TCRdb to the mid-2010s). Broadly, across the study: In model experiments, template switching captured about one uniquely barcoded TCR beta cDNA molecule for every two T cells. Using deep sequencing normalized with unique cDNA molecular identifiers, the study measured how TCR beta repertoire diversity changes with age. Donors were grouped into four age groups: young (average about 15 years), middle-aged (approximately 41), aged (around 60) and long-lived (approximately 81). To avoid experimental bias, donors of different ages were distributed randomly across sequencing lanes. For two donors (one aged 18 to 29 and one aged 80 or older), the study analyzed two additional independent replicas of 1 million unique cDNA reads from the same blood draw.

Results the study describes overall, beyond this receptor: Observed TCR beta diversity per million T cells fell roughly linearly with age, and a significant reduction was already apparent by age roughly 40. Because donor CMV infection status was unknown, age-related changes in expanded clonotypes were potentially confounded. Estimates of total diversity from one million sequenced T cells were regarded as lower bounds and underestimates. Conclusive comparison of naive and antigen-experienced compartments was prevented by the profiling of bulk unsorted PBMCs. Compared with the aged group, more naive CD4+ T cells, fewer expanded clones and increased TCR diversity were shown by the long-lived group, suggesting age selection. There was a strong correlation between observed TCR beta diversity and the percentage of naive T cells measured by flow cytometry.

The receptor library was made with 5' RACE. The sequencer listed for this sample is Illumina HiSeq 2500. A second PCR of about 7 to 12 cycles was run with a J-beta primer mix and a sample-barcoded 5' primer. A template-switch 5' adaptor carrying 12 random nucleotides introduced a unique molecular identifier onto each TCR beta cDNA molecule. At least 3 million CDR3-containing paired-end reads were obtained from each sample. All of the RNA was converted into first-strand cDNA using the Mint cDNA synthesis kit, with a TRBC-specific oligonucleotide serving as the primer. Following uracil-DNA glycosylase treatment, a first 18-cycle PCR with universal primers M1SS and BC2_uni_R was performed on all cDNA. In the source study's methods: Each sample was normalized by randomly selecting 1 million high-quality reads, each carrying a distinct molecular identifier. Reads sharing molecular identifiers were discarded rather than binned into consensus sequences. MiTCR, run with a Q25 quality threshold and the strictest error-elimination algorithm, handled CDR3 identification, clonotype clustering and error correction. A nonparametric unseen species model with Euler transformation was used to estimate lower-bound total TCR beta diversity. TCRdb reworked the public reads: Q25 trimming with fastp, MiXCR clone assembly, productive beta chains retained. Entries are consolidated by CDR3 protein sequence, retaining the most common genes and DNA. TCRdb, not the authors, supplied the V and J calls. This sample has about 280,000 distinct CDR3 sequences in its table, and around 29% of those were observed once. The top ten clones comprise approximately 28% of the sample.

From a lookup of the germline V gene, CDR1 and CDR2 are LGHNA and YNFKEQ. From the cysteine up to the phenylalanine, the CDR3 has a length of 15 residues. Only the CDR3 DNA is retained, 45 bases long and in frame from the first base. Donors were approximately 42 systemically healthy Caucasian individuals from Russia aged roughly 6 to 95 years. Approximately 9.7 milliliters of peripheral blood were drawn from each donor into EDTA-treated Vacutainer tubes. Ficoll-Paque density-gradient centrifugation was used to isolate PBMCs, with at least 7 million per sample. Total RNA was extracted from PBMCs with Trizol reagent, with at least 6 micrograms obtained per sample. The percentages of naive CD45RAhigh/CD27high T cells were determined by flow cytometry on a PBMC aliquot from every donor.

Rearrangement joined TRBV4-2 to TRBJ2-5; the D call could be TRBD1 or TRBD2, with each sharing 5 bases. The end of the DNA fits TRBJ2-7 better, so the J call may be wrong. This sequence was found in a woman in her 70s in good health. Sample: blood. CDR3 region: CASSQDRDRRYEQYF. The sequence in DNA is TGTGCCAGCAGCCAAGACAGGGACCGGCGCTACGAGCAGTACTTC.